This TCR beta chain was profiled in a study of blood T cell repertoires in COVID-19. Trimming left V 6 bases short and J 6 bases short, with 12 bases between. The CDR3 covers 12 residues. Clones were sequenced by immunoSEQ multiplex PCR, and TCRdb holds only the in-frame ones, with some missing. Of some 76,000 clones listed, roughly 89% were seen once; the top ten hold about 0.5%. This clone was observed a single time. The gene calls are TRBV12-3 or TRBV12-4 and TRBJ2-7; D might be TRBD1 (6 bases). This receptor was identified in a man aged 60 to 75 with acute or convalescent COVID-19. Input material: peripheral blood. The CDR3 DNA reads TGTGCCAGCAGCCGAACAGGGTTCGAGCAGTACTTC. It is translated as CASSRTGFEQYF.